The 25 T cell receptor beta chains reported below all come from one sample, sequenced in a study of T cell responses to AZD1222 COVID-19 vaccine. Some clones are missing from TCRdb's copy, which holds only in-frame ones; the method was immunoSEQ multiplex PCR. There are roughly 100,000 clones in the sample; roughly 89% occur only once, and 44% lies in the top ten. The sequencing here drew on peripheral blood, taken 28 days after the second AZD1222 dose. Receptor source: an adult who received the AZD1222 COVID-19 vaccine.

The chain carries TRBV7-2 and TRBJ1-6; no definite D call. The germline CDR1 and CDR2 sequences are SGHTA and FQGNSA. CDR3 length: 14 residues. V was clipped by 1 base and J by 8 bases, with 9 bases between them. The chain's CDR3 is CASSLGTIDSPLHF. In DNA, the CDR3 is TGTGCCAGCAGCTTAGGGACTATAGATTCACCCCTCCACTTT.

CDR3 sequence reads: CASSPGKGAPGQYF. In DNA form, the CDR3 reads TGTGCCAGCTCACCAGGTAAGGGGGCTCCGGGGCAGTACTTC. The chain carries TRBV18 and TRBJ2-4, with TRBD1 matching 7 bases. CDR1 is KGHSH, CDR2 LQKENI, per germline. The CDR3 is 14 residues long. V shed 2 bases, J shed 13 bases, and the junction held 11 bases outside the gene matches.

Only one count was recorded for this clone. The chain recombines TRBV7-9 with TRBJ2-2; no clear D gene. Trimming pared 5 bases from V and 5 bases from J, leaving 6 bases between. This CDR3 spans 12 amino acids. Germline CDR1 reads SEHNR; CDR2 reads FQNEAQ (reference sequence). DNA of the CDR3: TGTGCCAGCAGCCAGAGGACCGGGGAGCTGTTTTTT. Residues: CASSQRTGELFF.

The chain has TRBV7-2 and TRBJ2-1; weak D call: TRBD2 (6 bases). This CDR3 spans 13 amino acids. Trimming left V 4 bases short and J 14 bases short, with 18 bases between. CDR1 SGHTA and CDR2 FQGNSA come from the germline V gene. The CDR3 DNA reads TGTGCCAGCAGCTCCGACGGGTGGGGGGTCAAGTTCTTC. Translated: CASSSDGWGVKFF.

A few counts support this clone. The chain recombines TRBV19 with TRBJ2-7, with 7 bases matching TRBD1. Germline V gene sequence: CDR1 LNHDA, CDR2 SQIVND (reference sequence). The CDR3 covers 14 residues. The junction had 7 bases not matched to a gene; V was cut back by 8 bases and J by 0 bases. CDR3 sequence (DNA): TGTGCCAGTGCCTGGGGACAGCACTCCTACGAGCAGTACTTC. It codes for CASAWGQHSYEQYF.

This clone has a single count. This sequence joins TRBV28 and TRBJ2-7; a weak D match, TRBD2 (5 bases). This CDR3 is 15 amino acids long. V was shortened by 2 bases and J by 5 bases, with 16 bases between the two germline ends. The germline CDR1 and CDR2 sequences are MDHEN and SYDVKM. CDR3 sequence: CASSLIRSSANEQYF. The CDR3 DNA sequence: TGTGCCAGCAGTTTAATACGGAGTAGCGCAAACGAGCAGTACTTC.

The V call is TRBV28, the J call TRBJ1-6; the D is unclear. Trimming shortened V by 6 bases and J by 13 bases, and 10 bases separated the two germline ends. The CDR3 is 11 amino acids. The V gene's germline CDR1 is MDHEN and CDR2 SYDVKM. The CDR3 DNA is TGTGCCAGCAGGGTCTTTGGGCCCCTCCACTTT. This encodes CASRVFGPLHF.

The gene calls are TRBV6-5 and TRBJ1-2; maybe TRBD1 (5 bases). The CDR3 consists of 11 residues. V gave up 6 bases and J gave up 8 bases, with 10 bases separating them. The germline gives CDR1 MNHEY, CDR2 SVGAGI. The CDR3 nucleotides are TGTGCCAGCAGGGAGGGGACCGGCTACACCTTC. Translation: CASREGTGYTF.

The chain carries TRBV6-5 and TRBJ2-1; TRBD2 matches 14 bases. The V segment lost 4 bases and the J segment 9 bases; nucleotides outside the gene matches: 8. This CDR3 comprises 16 residues. CDR1 and CDR2 from the germline V gene are MNHEY and SVGAGI. The DNA of the CDR3 is TGTGCCAGCAGTTCCGGGACTAGCGGGAGTATCGGTGAGCAGTTCTTC. Translated: CASSSGTSGSIGEQFF.

This chain links TRBV7-9 with TRBJ2-2; D not resolved. With 0 bases removed from V and 4 bases from J, the gap between germline ends came to 9 bases. The CDR3 covers 15 residues. Per germline, CDR1 SEHNR and CDR2 FQNEAQ (reference sequence). CDR3 amino acids: CASSLALSSTGELFF. The CDR3 region has the DNA TGTGCCAGCAGCTTAGCCTTGTCCAGCACCGGGGAGCTGTTTTTT.

The J gene is TRBJ1-4, the V gene TRBV5-1; D unresolved. The CDR3 spans 14 residues. CDR1 SGHRS and CDR2 YFSETQ come from the germline V gene. V was clipped by 4 bases and J by 0 bases, with 7 bases between them. The CDR3 sequence is CASSRGATNEKLFF. The CDR3 DNA follows: TGCGCCAGCAGCCGCGGTGCAACTAATGAAAAACTGTTTTTT.

Remarks on this clone: The sample carries other DNA sequences with the same CDR3. The CDR3 loop is CASSLSSSGNTIYF. As DNA, the CDR3 is TGTGCCAGCAGCTTAAGCAGCTCTGGAAACACCATATATTTT. The chain combines TRBV7-9 with TRBJ1-3; D not resolved. Germline CDR1 SEHNR, CDR2 FQNEAQ (reference sequence). The V end was cut by 2 bases, the J end by 0 bases, with 5 bases between. The CDR3 contains 14 residues.

This sequence joins TRBV7-9 and TRBJ1-3, with a tentative D call TRBD1 (6 bases). The CDR3 is 17 amino acids. V was cut by 3 bases and J by 0 bases, with 15 bases left in between. The germline CDR1 and CDR2 sequences are SEHNR and FQNEAQ (reference sequence). The CDR3 nucleotides read TGTGCCAGCAGCTTCCCCGAGGGGGTTTTCTCTGGAAACACCATATATTTT. As protein: CASSFPEGVFSGNTIYF. The full variable domain, its missing parts supplied by reference TRBV7-9 and TRBJ1-3, is DTGVSQNPRHKITKRGQNVTFRCDPISEHNRLYWYRQTLGQGPEFLTYFQNEAQLEKSRLLSDRFSAERPKGSFSTLEIQRTEQGDSAMYLCASSFPEGVFSGNTIYFGEGSWLTVV.

The genes are TRBV5-1 and TRBJ2-1, with D unresolved. V dropped 0 bases and J dropped 4 bases, with 5 bases sitting between them. Germline V gives CDR1 SGHRS, CDR2 YFSETQ. CDR3 size: 13 residues. The CDR3 spells CASSLVSYNEQFF. The CDR3 bases are TGCGCCAGCAGCTTGGTTTCGTACAATGAGCAGTTCTTC.

The V gene is TRBV7-9, the J gene TRBJ2-7; D call uncertain. Per germline, CDR1 SEHNR and CDR2 FQNEAQ (reference sequence). V lost 7 bases to trimming and J lost 0 bases, with 19 bases between them. This CDR3 contains 16 residues. The CDR3 bases are TGTGCCAGCACCTCCTCTACACGGAAAAGCTCCTACGAGCAGTACTTC. Amino acids: CASTSSTRKSSYEQYF.

This chain connects TRBV12-5 to TRBJ2-7; 8 bases agree with TRBD1. The CDR3 totals 13 residues. Germline V gives CDR1 LGHNT, CDR2 FRNRAP. The CDR3 DNA is TGTGCCCCCCAGAGGGACAGGCAGTACGAGCAGTACTTC. It yields the protein CAPQRDRQYEQYF.

This chain joins TRBV7-2 and TRBJ1-6; D not resolved. The germline gives CDR1 SGHTA, CDR2 FQGNSA. The CDR3 covers 14 residues. Trimming took off 3 bases at V and 4 bases at J, with 7 bases between the two ends. CDR3 sequence: CASSFRPYNSPLHF. Written as DNA, the CDR3 is TGTGCCAGCAGCTTCCGACCTTATAATTCACCCCTCCACTTT.

CDR3 in DNA: TGTGCCAGCAGCTTGGGTGTAGCGGAGTACAATGAGCAGTTCTTC. It codes for CASSLGVAEYNEQFF. The chain has TRBV5-6 and TRBJ2-1, with D possibly TRBD2 on 6 matching bases. This CDR3 region has 15 residues. V gave up 0 bases and J gave up 4 bases, with 11 bases separating them. Germline CDR1 and CDR2: SGHDT and YYEEEE.

This clone was seen just once. The chain carries TRBV7-3 and TRBJ2-5, with TRBD2 matching 7 bases. Germline CDR1 reads SGHTA; CDR2 reads FQGTGA. The CDR3 has 15 amino acids. V dropped 5 bases and J dropped 5; count of bases not matched to a gene: 11. This chain's CDR3 is CASSPRGLAVETQYF. The CDR3 nucleotides read TGTGCCAGCAGCCCCCGAGGGCTAGCGGTTGAGACCCAGTACTTC.

The genes are TRBV14 and TRBJ2-7; TRBD1 is a possible D gene (6 bases). This CDR3 contains 14 residues. Between the trimmed V and J ends, which lost 4 bases and 3 bases, there was a span of 13 bases. Germline loops: CDR1 SGHDN, CDR2 FVKESK. CDR3 residues: CASSPTGPLYEQYF. The CDR3 nucleotides are TGTGCCAGCAGCCCGACAGGTCCCCTCTACGAGCAGTACTTC.

The rearrangement links TRBV19 to TRBJ2-1, with D uncertain. The CDR3 length is 12 residues. Trimming removed 3 bases at V and 11 bases at J, with 11 bases between. Per germline, CDR1 LNHDA and CDR2 SQIVND (reference sequence). The CDR3 here is CASSISPHKQFF. CDR3 nucleotides: TGTGCCAGTAGTATTTCACCTCATAAGCAGTTCTTC.

The chain links TRBV12-3 or TRBV12-4 to TRBJ2-2; tentatively, D is TRBD1 or TRBD2 (5 bases each). Trimming removed 5 bases at V and 7 bases at J, with 11 bases between. This CDR3 region has 13 residues. The DNA for the CDR3 is TGTGCCAGCAGTCCCGGGGCCAGCGGGGAGCTGTTTTTT. Translation gives CASSPGASGELFF.

CDR3 in DNA: TGTGCCAGCAGCTTGTCCTTTAGCGGGAGGCTGGAAGATACGCAGTATTTT. Amino acids: CASSLSFSGRLEDTQYF. The chain carries TRBV5-5 and TRBJ2-3; 10 bases are a match to TRBD2. V shed 1 base and J 5 bases; nucleotides not matched to a gene: 10. The CDR3 loop spans 17 amino acids. Looked up from germline, CDR1 is SGHKS and CDR2 is YYEKEE (reference sequence). Using reference TRBV5-5 and TRBJ2-3 for the parts outside the CDR3, the full variable domain is DAGVTQSPTHLIKTRGQQVTLRCSPISGHKSVSWYQQVLGQGPQFIFQYYEKEERGRGNFPDRFSARQFPNYSSELNVNALLLGDSALYLCASSLSFSGRLEDTQYFGPGTRLTVL.

The V gene is TRBV19, the J gene TRBJ2-2; 9 nucleotides line up with TRBD1. CDR3 size: 14 residues. The germline V gene has CDR1 LNHDA and CDR2 SQIVND (reference sequence). Germline trimming cut 6 bases from V and 1 base from J; bases unmatched to any gene: 0. CDR3 in DNA: TGTGCCAGTAGGGGACAGGGGAACACCGGGGAGCTGTTTTTT. It specifies CASRGQGNTGELFF.

The chain carries TRBV28 and TRBJ2-7; possibly TRBD1 for D (6 bases). Trimming cost V 6 bases and J 2 bases, with 14 bases left between them. The CDR3 length is 14 residues. The germline gives CDR1 MDHEN, CDR2 SYDVKM. The CDR3 DNA reads TGTGCCAGCAGAGAACAGGGATCGGCCTACGAGCAGTACTTC. As protein: CASREQGSAYEQYF.